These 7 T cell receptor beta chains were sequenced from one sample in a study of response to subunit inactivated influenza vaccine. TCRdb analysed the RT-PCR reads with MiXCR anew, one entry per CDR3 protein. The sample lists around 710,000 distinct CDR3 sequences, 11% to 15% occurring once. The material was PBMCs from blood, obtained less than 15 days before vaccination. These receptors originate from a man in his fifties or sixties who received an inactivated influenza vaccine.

The CDR3 spells CAISGQGGRTEAFF. CDR3 nucleotide sequence: TGTGCCATCAGCGGACAGGGGGGTCGAACTGAAGCTTTCTTT. V is TRBV10-3 and J is TRBJ1-1; 10 bases map to TRBD1. CDR3 length: 14 amino acids. Germline V gene data show CDR1 as ENHRY and CDR2 as SYGVKD. V was pared by 6 bases and J by 5 bases, with 6 bases of the junction left unmatched.

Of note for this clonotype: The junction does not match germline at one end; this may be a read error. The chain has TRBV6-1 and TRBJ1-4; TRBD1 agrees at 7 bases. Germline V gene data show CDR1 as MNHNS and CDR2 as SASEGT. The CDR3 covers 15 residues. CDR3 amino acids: CASTRDSATKEKLFF. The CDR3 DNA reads TGTGCCAGCACCCGGGACAGCGCAACTAAGGAAAAACTGTTTTTT.

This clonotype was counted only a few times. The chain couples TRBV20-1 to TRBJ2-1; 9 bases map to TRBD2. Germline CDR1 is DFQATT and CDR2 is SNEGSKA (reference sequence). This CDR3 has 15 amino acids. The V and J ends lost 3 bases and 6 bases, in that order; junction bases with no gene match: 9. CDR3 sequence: CSASAYGTSSNEQFF. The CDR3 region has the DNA TGCAGTGCTAGTGCGTACGGGACTAGCTCCAATGAGCAGTTCTTC.

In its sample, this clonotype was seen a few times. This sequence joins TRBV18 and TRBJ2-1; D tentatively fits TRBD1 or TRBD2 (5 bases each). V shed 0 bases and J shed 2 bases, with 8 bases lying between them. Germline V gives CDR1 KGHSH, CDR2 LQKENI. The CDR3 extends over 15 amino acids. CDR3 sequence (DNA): TGTGCCAGCTCACCACCGGGGGTTCCCTACAATGAGCAGTTCTTC. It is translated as CASSPPGVPYNEQFF.

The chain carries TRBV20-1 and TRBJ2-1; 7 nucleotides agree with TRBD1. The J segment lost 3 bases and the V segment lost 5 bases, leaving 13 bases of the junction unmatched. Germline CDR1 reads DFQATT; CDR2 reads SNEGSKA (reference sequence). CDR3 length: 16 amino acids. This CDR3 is CSALSRGQENYNEQFF. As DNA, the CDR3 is TGCAGTGCTTTGAGCCGTGGACAGGAGAACTACAATGAGCAGTTCTTC.

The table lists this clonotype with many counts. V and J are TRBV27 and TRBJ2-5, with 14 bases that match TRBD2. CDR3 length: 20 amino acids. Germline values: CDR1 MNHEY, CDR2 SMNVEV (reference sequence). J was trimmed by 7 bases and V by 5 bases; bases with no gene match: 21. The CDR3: CASSLTRTAGLAGGLTTQYF. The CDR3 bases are TGTGCCAGCAGTCTGACGAGGACGGCTGGACTAGCGGGGGGTCTGACGACCCAGTACTTC.

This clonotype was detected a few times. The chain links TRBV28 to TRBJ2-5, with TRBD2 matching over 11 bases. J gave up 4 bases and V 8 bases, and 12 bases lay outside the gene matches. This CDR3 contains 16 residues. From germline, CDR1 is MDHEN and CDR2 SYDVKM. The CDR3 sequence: CASLAGGLKGAETQYF. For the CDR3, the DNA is TGTGCCAGCTTAGCGGGGGGGCTTAAAGGGGCAGAGACCCAGTACTTC.